This entry lists 26 T cell receptor beta chains sequenced from one sample in a study of T-cell reconstitution after alpha-beta-depleted transplantation in children. The TCRbeta library was prepared with unique molecular identifiers. TCRdb itself ran the PCR reads through MiXCR, one entry per CDR3 protein. The table has roughly 200,000 distinct CDR3 sequences, around 6.8% seen once. This sample comprised PBMCs from the stem cell graft donor, obtained from the stem cell graft. The origin of the receptors is a human donor who donated a stem cell graft to a child with Wiskott-Aldrich syndrome.

This clonotype was counted at least ten times. V and J are TRBV4-1 and TRBJ1-6, with unresolved D. CDR1 and CDR2 (germline): MGHRA, YSYEKL. The CDR3 totals 14 residues. V was clipped by 0 bases and J by 7 bases, with 7 bases between them. The CDR3 DNA sequence: TGCGCCAGCAGCCAAGAAGTCGTGAATTCACCCCTCCACTTT. Its translation: CASSQEVVNSPLHF.

This clonotype has more than one count but fewer than ten. The chain combines TRBV19 with TRBJ2-1, with 8 bases identical to TRBD1. CDR3 length equals 17 residues. In germline, CDR1 is LNHDA, CDR2 SQIVND (reference sequence). V was clipped by 5 bases and J by 4 bases; unmatched bases: 13. The CDR3 is CASSHGTGGPGYNEQFF. Written as DNA, the CDR3 is TGTGCCAGTAGTCATGGGACAGGCGGCCCGGGGTACAATGAGCAGTTCTTC.

The V call is TRBV24-1, the J call TRBJ2-2; no firm D call. Germline V gives CDR1 KGHDR, CDR2 SFDVKD. The V and J ends lost 0 bases and 5 bases respectively, with 6 bases between them. The CDR3 sequence is 14 residues long. This CDR3 is CATSDLMGTGELFF. The CDR3 bases are TGTGCCACCAGTGATTTGATGGGTACCGGGGAGCTGTTTTTT.

This clonotype has at least ten counts. The chain recombines TRBV5-1 with TRBJ1-1, with 7 bases aligning to TRBD1. J lost 7 bases, V lost 8 bases, and 5 bases had no gene match. The CDR3 sequence is 11 residues long. Germline CDR1 reads SGHRS; CDR2 reads YFSETQ. CDR3 amino acids: CASQTGDEAFF. The CDR3, as DNA: TGCGCCAGTCAAACAGGGGATGAAGCTTTCTTT. Full variable domain (rest looked up from reference TRBV5-1 and TRBJ1-1): KAGVTQTPRYLIKTRGQQVTLSCSPISGHRSVSWYQQTPGQGLQFLFEYFSETQRNKGNFPGRFSGRQFSNSRSEMNVSTLELGDSALYLCASQTGDEAFFGQGTRLTVV.

This clonotype appeared many times. V is TRBV12-3 or TRBV12-4 and J is TRBJ2-3, with TRBD2 matching over 7 bases. With V trimmed by 0 bases and J by 5 bases, 5 bases remained unmatched. The CDR3 has 15 residues. Written as DNA, the CDR3 is TGTGCCAGCAGTTTAGCGGGAGGGCCAGAAGATACGCAGTATTTT. Encoded protein: CASSLAGGPEDTQYF.

At least ten counts were recorded for this clonotype. V is TRBV10-3 and J is TRBJ2-7; 10 nucleotides align to TRBD2. Looked up from germline, CDR1 is ENHRY and CDR2 is SYGVKD. The ends lost 3 bases at V and 4 bases at J; junction bases unmatched: 6. This CDR3 is built from 15 residues. This CDR3 is CAISEASGRGYEQYF. The CDR3 nucleotides are TGTGCCATCAGTGAAGCTAGCGGGAGAGGATACGAGCAGTACTTC.

This clonotype was found a few times. This chain joins TRBV7-2 and TRBJ2-6; D call uncertain. Trimming cost V 11 bases and J 1 base, with 12 bases left between them. CDR1 and CDR2 (germline): SGHTA, FQGNSA. The CDR3 has 14 residues. CDR3 amino acids: CAGDKVSGANVLTF. The CDR3 region has the DNA TGTGCCGGGGATAAGGTATCTGGGGCCAACGTCCTGACTTTC.

This clonotype was recorded at least ten times. The chain links TRBV12-3 or TRBV12-4 to TRBJ2-5, with D hard to call. This CDR3 has 12 residues. V lost 5 bases and J 5 bases, leaving 9 bases between the germline ends. CDR3 coding DNA: TGTGCCAGCAGTACTCGGATGGAGACCCAGTACTTC. This encodes CASSTRMETQYF.

There are many counts of this clonotype. The chain links TRBV12-3 or TRBV12-4 to TRBJ2-1, with 8 bases fitting TRBD1. The junction had 2 bases not matched to a gene; V was cut back by 0 bases and J by 1 base. The CDR3 consists of 16 residues. CDR3 residues: CASSLARGQSYNEQFF. The CDR3 bases are TGTGCCAGCAGTTTAGCCAGGGGGCAATCCTACAATGAGCAGTTCTTC.

The table lists this clonotype with many counts. This chain connects TRBV5-1 to TRBJ2-2; 7 nucleotides align to TRBD2. Germline V CDR1 and CDR2: SGHRS, YFSETQ. Germline trimming cut 2 bases from V and 5 bases from J; bases unmatched to any gene: 3. The CDR3 is 14 residues long. In nucleotides, the CDR3 is TGCGCCAGCAGCTTCGGTAGCGGGACCGGGGAGCTGTTTTTT. This sequence encodes CASSFGSGTGELFF.

J is TRBJ2-5 and V is TRBV5-1, with D tentatively TRBD1 (6 bases). The CDR3 loop spans 13 amino acids. Per the germline V gene, CDR1 is SGHRS and CDR2 is YFSETQ. V was shortened by 3 bases and J by 5 bases, with 11 bases between the two germline ends. CDR3 bases: TGCGCCAGCAGCTCCGGACAGAGGGAGACCCAGTACTTC. Amino acids: CASSSGQRETQYF. Variable domain in full (rest from reference TRBV5-1 and TRBJ2-5): KAGVTQTPRYLIKTRGQQVTLSCSPISGHRSVSWYQQTPGQGLQFLFEYFSETQRNKGNFPGRFSGRQFSNSRSEMNVSTLELGDSALYLCASSSGQRETQYFGPGTRLLVL.

This clonotype occurred many times. The V gene is TRBV7-8, the J gene TRBJ2-7; no reliable D call. The V end lost 4 bases, the J end lost 3 bases, and 19 bases lay between the germline ends. The CDR3 has 16 amino acids. Per the germline V gene, CDR1 is SGHVS and CDR2 is FQNEAQ. CDR3: CASSSFKGGLNYEQYF. CDR3 bases: TGTGCCAGCAGCTCCTTCAAGGGTGGGCTGAACTACGAGCAGTACTTC.

Many counts were recorded for this clonotype. This chain links TRBV5-1 with TRBJ2-1, with 10 bases aligning to TRBD2. The ends lost 1 base at V and 4 bases at J; junction bases unmatched: 5. This CDR3 region has 16 residues. Germline assignment: CDR1 SGHRS and CDR2 YFSETQ. CDR3 loop: CASSLSGLALYNEQFF. The CDR3 DNA reads as TGCGCCAGCAGCTTGTCGGGACTAGCGCTGTACAATGAGCAGTTCTTC.

This clonotype was picked up many times. The chain links TRBV29-1 to TRBJ2-7; D uncertain. Germline CDR1 and CDR2: SQVTM and ANQGSEA. Trimming removed 5 bases from V and 0 bases from J, with 8 bases in between. This CDR3 region has 12 residues. The CDR3 region is CSVSGSSYEQYF. For the CDR3, the DNA is TGCAGCGTTTCCGGCAGCTCCTACGAGCAGTACTTC.

This clonotype occurred many times. This chain joins TRBV6-5 and TRBJ2-3, with TRBD1 as a possible D gene (6 bases). CDR1 is MNHEY, CDR2 SVGAGI, per germline. The V gene lost 4 bases and the J gene lost 2 bases, with 10 bases spanning the gap. The CDR3 runs to 14 residues. The CDR3 nucleotides are TGTGCCAGCAGTTCGGGACACACCACAGATACGCAGTATTTT. Its protein is CASSSGHTTDTQYF.

This clonotype was seen repeatedly, ten times or more. The genes are TRBV6-5 and TRBJ2-5; TRBD2 agrees at 15 bases. V lost 2 bases to trimming and J lost 1 base; unmatched junction nucleotides: 5. This CDR3 is 18 amino acids long. Germline CDR1 MNHEY, CDR2 SVGAGI. CDR3 nucleotide sequence: TGTGCCAGCAGTTACGCCGGACTAGCGGGAGGGTTCCAAGAGACCCAGTACTTC. This sequence encodes CASSYAGLAGGFQETQYF.

This clonotype was seen repeatedly, ten times or more. The J gene is TRBJ2-3, the V gene TRBV20-1, with 10 positions matching TRBD2. Germline CDR1 DFQATT, CDR2 SNEGSKA (reference sequence). This CDR3 is built from 17 residues. J was trimmed by 0 bases and V by 6 bases; bases with no gene match: 12. CDR3 DNA: TGCAGTGCCTACCCTGATTTACTAGCGGGAAGCACAGATACGCAGTATTTT. Translating gives CSAYPDLLAGSTDTQYF.

At least ten counts were recorded for this clonotype. This sequence joins TRBV11-2 and TRBJ1-2; no clear D gene. Germline CDR1 reads SGHAT; CDR2 reads FQNNGV. V lost 5 bases, J lost 1 base, and 14 bases lay in between. This CDR3 region has 15 residues. The CDR3 spells CASSQEGFNNYGYTF. In DNA, the CDR3 is TGTGCCAGCAGCCAAGAGGGATTCAATAACTATGGCTACACCTTC.

The chain is built from TRBV4-2 and TRBJ2-1; 7 bases align to TRBD2. From germline, CDR1 is LGHNA and CDR2 YNFKEQ. This CDR3 is built from 15 residues. With 2 bases clipped from V and 8 bases from J, the junction kept 9 bases outside the gene matches. The CDR3 sequence: CASSQRGRGVDEQFF. CDR3 bases: TGTGCCAGCAGCCAACGTGGGAGGGGCGTCGATGAGCAGTTCTTC.

This CDR3 reads CASSEFSYNEQFF. The DNA for the CDR3 is TGCGCCAGCAGTGAGTTTAGCTACAATGAGCAGTTCTTC. This chain uses TRBV10-2 with TRBJ2-1, with D uncertain. This CDR3 region has 13 residues. V was pared by 1 base and J by 3 bases, with 4 bases between. Germline V gene data show CDR1 as WSHSY and CDR2 as SAAADI.

This clonotype was seen at least ten times. This sequence joins TRBV28 and TRBJ2-7; D is uncertain. Trimming shortened V by 3 bases and J by 6 bases, and 15 bases separated the two germline ends. CDR1 is MDHEN and CDR2 is SYDVKM in the germline V gene. The CDR3 spans 14 residues. Here the CDR3 reads CASSFHPGRTEQYF. CDR3 DNA sequence: TGTGCCAGCAGTTTCCATCCCGGCCGTACCGAGCAGTACTTC.

This chain links TRBV9 with TRBJ2-1; D unresolved. The CDR3 spans 15 residues. CDR1 and CDR2 from the germline V gene are SGDLS and YYNGEE. Trimming left V 0 bases short and J 1 base short, with 8 bases between. The CDR3 DNA sequence: TGTGCCAGCAGCGTAGAAATAGAGTCCTACAATGAGCAGTTCTTC. This gives the protein CASSVEIESYNEQFF. Complete variable domain (other parts from reference TRBV9 and TRBJ2-1): DSGVTQTPKHLITATGQRVTLRCSPRSGDLSVYWYQQSLDQGLQFLIQYYNGEERAKGNILERFSAQQFPDLHSELNLSSLELGDSALYFCASSVEIESYNEQFFGPGTRLTVL.

In its sample, this clonotype was seen many times. The chain carries TRBV25-1 and TRBJ2-5, with D uncertain. CDR3 size: 14 residues. In germline, CDR1 is MGHDK, CDR2 SYGVNS. Trimming removed 0 bases at V and 2 bases at J, with 7 bases between. This chain's CDR3 is CASSEYKGQETQYF. The CDR3, as DNA: TGTGCCAGCAGTGAATACAAGGGTCAAGAGACCCAGTACTTC.

The table lists this clonotype with many counts. The rearrangement joins TRBV25-1 to TRBJ1-6; possibly TRBD1 for D (6 bases). Germline V CDR1 and CDR2: MGHDK, SYGVNS. V lost 2 bases, J lost 6 bases, and 14 bases lay in between. The CDR3 runs to 16 residues. The CDR3 is CASSEPGGLTNSPLHF. In DNA, the CDR3 is TGTGCCAGCAGTGAACCGGGGGGCCTCACTAATTCACCCCTCCACTTT.

This clonotype was observed at least ten times. The chain combines TRBV11-2 with TRBJ1-6, with TRBD1 matching 8 bases. CDR1 is SGHAT and CDR2 is FQNNGV in the germline V gene. V shed 0 bases, J shed 10 bases, and the junction held 17 bases outside the gene matches. The CDR3 spans 19 residues. The CDR3 nucleotides read TGTGCCAGCAGCTTAGATTTGAGACTACGGGACAGGAGCCGGTCACCCCTCCACTTT. Protein product: CASSLDLRLRDRSRSPLHF.

This clonotype came up many times. CDR3 in DNA: TGTGCCACCAGTGATCCAGCGTTGGGCACAGATACGCAGTATTTT. Its protein is CATSDPALGTDTQYF. The chain has TRBV24-1 and TRBJ2-3; D remains unclear. The CDR3 contains 15 residues. The V gene lost 3 bases and the J gene lost 1 base, with 10 bases spanning the gap. CDR1 and CDR2 (germline): KGHDR, SFDVKD.